This T cell receptor beta chain derives from a study of blood T cell repertoires in COVID-19. At the level of the study: Nucleic acid was either cDNA or gDNA, and it came from T cells, B-cell-depleted T cells, or PBMCs.

Profiled with immunoSEQ multiplex PCR; TCRdb holds only in-frame clones, not every one. The sample lists 200,000 to 250,000 clones; less than 85% were seen once. Germline V CDR1 and CDR2: SNHLY, FYNNEI. This CDR3 comprises 13 residues. V was shortened by 7 bases and J by 5 bases, with 14 bases between the two germline ends. The sample taken for sequencing was peripheral blood. This chain links TRBV2 with TRBJ1-1; D not certain. The origin of this receptor is a woman aged 65 to 85 with acute or convalescent COVID-19. The CDR3 sequence is CASILSPGTEAFF. The CDR3 region has the DNA TGTGCCAGCATTCTGAGCCCGGGAACTGAAGCTTTCTTT.